A single sample is the source of the 27 T cell receptor beta chains below, sequenced in a study of vaccination effects on CD4 cells after COVID-19. Culturing for more than eight days preceded CD4+ T cell isolation. Each participant received a vaccine that was either BNT162b2 or mRNA-1273, given as two doses. Antigens for these TCRs are unknown. TCRdb keeps only in-frame clones here, not all; method: immunoSEQ multiplex PCR. The sample carries 65,000 to 90,000 clones, about 73% recorded once. The material was CD4+ T cells from PBMCs cultured without peptide, obtained after COVID-19 vaccination. Every receptor here comes from a human donor who received a COVID-19 vaccine.

The chain couples TRBV18 to TRBJ2-7; 8 bases map to TRBD1. V gave up 3 bases and J gave up 4 bases; unmatched junction bases: 8. This CDR3 spans 15 amino acids. Germline V gives CDR1 KGHSH, CDR2 LQKENI. The CDR3 coding sequence is TGTGCCAGCTCACCCGGGACAGGCCCCCGTTACGAGCAGTACGTC. Translation: CASSPGTGPRYEQYV.

The chain combines TRBV4-1 with TRBJ1-6; D is unclear. Trimming cost V 4 bases and J 10 bases, with 14 bases left between them. The germline V gene encodes CDR1 MGHRA and CDR2 YSYEKL. There are 14 residues in the CDR3. CDR3 region: CASSPRMGMSPLHF. CDR3 DNA: TGCGCCAGCAGCCCCCGAATGGGGATGTCACCCCTCCACTTT.

The J gene is TRBJ2-7, the V gene TRBV27; weak D call: TRBD1 (6 bases). This CDR3 is built from 15 residues. Looked up from germline, CDR1 is MNHEY and CDR2 is SMNVEV (reference sequence). Between the trimmed V and J ends, which lost 7 bases and 2 bases, there was a span of 18 bases. The CDR3 coding sequence is TGTGCCAGCACCTTAACGGACAGTTGCACCTACGAGCAGTACGTC. As protein: CASTLTDSCTYEQYV.

J is TRBJ2-1 and V is TRBV11-2; D is tentatively TRBD1 or TRBD2 (5 bases each). Trimming stripped 1 base from V and 5 bases from J, with 9 bases between. Germline CDR1 SGHAT, CDR2 FQNNGV. This CDR3 region has 14 residues. The CDR3 region is CASSLVWGNNEQFF. Here the CDR3 DNA reads TGTGCCAGCAGCTTAGTTTGGGGGAACAATGAGCAGTTCTTC.

V and J are TRBV6-5 and TRBJ2-7, with TRBD1 matching over 9 bases. CDR3 length: 14 residues. V trimming: 7 bases; J trimming: 3 bases; junction bases outside the gene matches: 7. Germline lookup yields CDR1 MNHEY and CDR2 SVGAGI. The CDR3 coding sequence is TGTGCCAGCACGCTCGGGACAGGGCTCTACGAGCAGTACGTC. Its protein is CASTLGTGLYEQYV.

This chain joins TRBV2 and TRBJ1-1; tentative D call: TRBD1 (5 bases). Germline V gives CDR1 SNHLY, CDR2 FYNNEI. The germline V and J ends were trimmed by 7 bases and 5 bases, with 17 bases remaining between them. The CDR3 spans 14 residues. In nucleotides, the CDR3 is TGTGCCAGCAAGCGGGCAGGGAAGGGAACTGAAGCTTTCTTT. Translating gives CASKRAGKGTEAFF.

V is TRBV9 and J is TRBJ2-1; TRBD2 agrees at 12 bases. The trim removed 0 bases at V and 0 bases at J, leaving 4 bases unmatched. Germline assignment: CDR1 SGDLS and CDR2 YYNGEE. CDR3 length: 18 amino acids. CDR3 DNA sequence: TGTGCCAGCAGCGTAGGACTAGCGGGGGCCCGCTCCTACAATGAGCAGTTCTTC. It translates to CASSVGLAGARSYNEQFF.

This clone occurred a few times. Germline and junction disagree at one end, which may indicate a read error. The chain is built from TRBV7-7 and TRBJ2-3, with D possibly being TRBD1 (5 bases). The CDR3 extends over 14 amino acids. In germline, CDR1 is SSHAT, CDR2 FNYEAQ (reference sequence). The chain's CDR3 is CASSLGDGTDTQYF. The CDR3 DNA sequence: TGTGCTAGCAGCTTAGGGGATGGCACAGATACGCAGTATTTT.

The CDR3 here is CASSPRGGVGNTIYF. CDR3 bases: TGTGCCAGCAGCCCTCGGGGAGGTGTGGGAAACACCATATATTTT. V and J are TRBV7-9 and TRBJ1-3, with D uncertain. Trimming removed 5 bases from V and 4 bases from J, with 15 bases in between. CDR3 length: 15 residues. CDR1 and CDR2 from the germline V gene are SEHNR and FQNEAQ (reference sequence).

The chain has TRBV7-8 and TRBJ2-5; no clear D. CDR3 length equals 12 residues. V lost 2 bases, J lost 4 bases, and 5 bases lay in between. Germline V CDR1 and CDR2: SGHVS, FQNEAQ. The CDR3 sequence is CASSLSLETQYF. The CDR3 bases are TGTGCCAGCAGCTTATCTCTAGAGACCCAGTACTTC.

The CDR3 DNA follows: TGCGCCAGCAGTCACCGACCGGGACCACCGTTGGAGACCCAGTACTTC. Its translation: CASSHRPGPPLETQYF. The chain uses TRBV23-1 and TRBJ2-5; perhaps D is TRBD1 or TRBD2 (5 bases each). TRBV23-1 is treated as an ORF (open reading frame) with a function not yet certain. V shed 3 bases and J shed 5 bases, with 19 bases lying between them. There are 16 residues in the CDR3.

A single count supports this clone. The chain couples TRBV5-6 to TRBJ1-2; D call uncertain. This CDR3 is 14 amino acids long. Trimming stripped 2 bases from V and 7 bases from J, with 15 bases between. Germline CDR1 SGHDT, CDR2 YYEEEE. This chain's CDR3 is CASSLSPEGGGYTF. The DNA of the CDR3 is TGTGCCAGCAGCTTATCGCCGGAGGGTGGTGGCTACACCTTC. Supplemented by reference TRBV5-6 and TRBJ1-2, the full variable domain reads DAGVTQSPTHLIKTRGQQVTLRCSPKSGHDTVSWYQQALGQGPQFIFQYYEEEERQRGNFPDRFSGHQFPNYSSELNVNALLLGDSALYLCASSLSPEGGGYTFGSGTRLTVV.

The chain employs TRBV19 and TRBJ2-5; possibly TRBD2 for D (7 bases). V lost 8 bases to trimming and J lost 5 bases, with 9 bases between them. CDR1 is LNHDA and CDR2 is SQIVND in the germline V gene (reference sequence). The CDR3 extends over 11 amino acids. CDR3 amino acids: CASGGAETQYF. The DNA for the CDR3 is TGTGCCAGTGGGGGGGCCGAGACCCAGTACTTC.

The genes are TRBV7-8 and TRBJ1-1, with D maybe TRBD1 (6 bases). Germline V gene data show CDR1 as SGHVS and CDR2 as FQNEAQ. V was clipped by 2 bases and J by 0 bases, with 10 bases between them. The CDR3 loop spans 15 amino acids. In DNA, the CDR3 is TGTGCCAGCAGCTTACGGGGGCAATTGAACACTGAAGCTTTCTTT. Amino acids: CASSLRGQLNTEAFF. The full variable domain, rest sourced from reference TRBV7-8 and TRBJ1-1, is GAGVSQSPRYKVAKRGQDVALRCDPISGHVSLFWYQQALGQGPEFLTYFQNEAQLDKSGLPSDRFFAERPEGSVSTLKIQRTQQEDSAVYLCASSLRGQLNTEAFFGQGTRLTVV.

This clone was seen a single time. The chain couples TRBV28 to TRBJ2-5; no definite D call. CDR1 is MDHEN and CDR2 is SYDVKM in the germline V gene. The CDR3 spans 13 residues. The V and J ends lost 5 bases and 1 base respectively, with 8 bases between them. Here the CDR3 reads CASSTQAQETQYF. CDR3 bases: TGTGCCAGCAGTACCCAGGCCCAAGAGACCCAGTACTTC. The variable domain in full, with the rest retrieved from reference TRBV28 and TRBJ2-5, is DVKVTQSSRYLVKRTGEKVFLECVQDMDHENMFWYRQDPGLGLRLIYFSYDVKMKEKGDIPEGYSVSREKKERFSLILESASTNQTSMYLCASSTQAQETQYFGPGTRLLVL.

This chain links TRBV5-6 with TRBJ2-7; D gene uncertain. Germline CDR1 is SGHDT and CDR2 is YYEEEE. This CDR3 is built from 16 residues. V gave up 4 bases and J gave up 2 bases, with 19 bases separating them. As DNA, the CDR3 is TGTGCCAGCAGCCGGAAGACGAGCCCAGGCACCTACGAGCAGTACGTC. This sequence encodes CASSRKTSPGTYEQYV.

The rearrangement joins TRBV30 to TRBJ2-5, with D perhaps TRBD2 (6 bases). V was clipped by 2 bases and J by 5 bases, with 15 bases between them. CDR3 length: 14 amino acids. Germline V gives CDR1 GTSNPN, CDR2 SVGIG (reference sequence). The CDR3 sequence: CAWSPRGGVETQYF. CDR3 DNA: TGTGCCTGGAGTCCACGGGGCGGGGTGGAGACCCAGTACTTC.

The chain employs TRBV4-1 and TRBJ1-1; 7 bases match TRBD1. The germline CDR1 and CDR2 sequences are MGHRA and YSYEKL. The CDR3 loop spans 14 amino acids. V shed 4 bases, J shed 5 bases, and the junction held 7 bases outside the gene matches. The CDR3 DNA reads TGCGCCAGCAGCCGAGGGACAGCTCTGACTGAAGCTTTCTTT. It yields the protein CASSRGTALTEAFF.

The chain carries TRBV5-1 and TRBJ2-5, with 13 bases matching TRBD2. CDR3 length: 17 residues. Germline CDR1 is SGHRS and CDR2 is YFSETQ. The J segment lost 4 bases and the V segment lost 4 bases, leaving 10 bases of the junction unmatched. CDR3 sequence reads: CASSQTSGGLRGETQYF. The CDR3 region has the DNA TGCGCCAGCAGCCAGACTAGCGGGGGGTTGCGTGGAGAGACCCAGTACTTC.

This chain links TRBV2 with TRBJ2-7; possibly TRBD2 for D (5 bases). The length of the CDR3 is 14 residues. Trimming pared 7 bases from V and 6 bases from J, leaving 19 bases between. CDR1 and CDR2 (germline): SNHLY, FYNNEI. CDR3 amino acids: CASTVGIPTREQYV. CDR3 in DNA: TGTGCCAGCACCGTCGGGATCCCCACACGCGAGCAGTACGTC.

The chain is built from TRBV10-3 and TRBJ1-3; D possibly corresponds to TRBD1 (6 bases). The germline V gene has CDR1 ENHRY and CDR2 SYGVKD. The CDR3 totals 13 residues. The V end lost 11 bases, the J end lost 2 bases, and 13 bases lay between the germline ends. This CDR3 is CASHRDTGNTIYF. The CDR3 DNA is TGTGCCTCCCACCGGGACACTGGAAACACCATATATTTT.

This clone was seen once. The chain links TRBV10-1 to TRBJ1-1, with TRBD1 as a possible D gene (6 bases). The CDR3 is 12 amino acids. Germline CDR1 and CDR2: WNHNN and SYGVQD (reference sequence). Deletions cut 3 bases from V and 10 bases from J, with 12 bases between. This CDR3 is CASSDNRVGAFF. The DNA for the CDR3 is TGCGCCAGCAGTGACAACAGGGTTGGAGCTTTCTTT.

The V call is TRBV3-1 (or the pseudogene TRBV3-2), the J call TRBJ2-3; 8 bases map to TRBD2. The CDR3 sequence is 14 residues long. The germline V gene encodes CDR1 LGHDT and CDR2 YNNKEL (reference sequence). CDR3 bases: TGTGCGGCAACGGGGGGGCGCGACGCAGATACGCAGTATTTT. Residues: CAATGGRDADTQYF.

This sequence joins TRBV3-1 (or the pseudogene TRBV3-2) and TRBJ1-1, with D maybe TRBD1 (5 bases). This CDR3 has 15 residues. V lost 5 bases and J 3 bases, leaving 16 bases between the germline ends. Germline loops: CDR1 LGHDT, CDR2 YNNKEL (reference sequence). In DNA, the CDR3 is TGTGCCAGCAGCGGGCGGCTTGGGGCGGACACTGAAGCTTTCTTT. Translation gives CASSGRLGADTEAFF.

The J gene is TRBJ1-1, the V gene TRBV19; the D gene is possibly TRBD1 (6 bases). Trimming removed 3 bases at V and 3 bases at J, with 11 bases between. The CDR3 covers 14 residues. The germline V gene encodes CDR1 LNHDA and CDR2 SQIVND (reference sequence). The DNA for the CDR3 is TGTGCCAGTAGTATGATAGGGGGGGACACTGAAGCTTTCTTT. Amino acid sequence: CASSMIGGDTEAFF.

V usage is TRBV6-2 or TRBV6-3 and J usage is TRBJ2-5; the D gene is possibly TRBD1 (6 bases). Trimming pared 6 bases from V and 5 bases from J, leaving 22 bases between. The CDR3 spans 16 residues. Germline CDR1 MNHEY, CDR2 SVGEGT. CDR3 region: CASSGQRPPNPETQYF. In nucleotides, the CDR3 is TGTGCCAGCAGCGGACAGCGACCCCCCAATCCTGAGACCCAGTACTTC.

Of note for this clone: The sample contains more than one DNA sequence encoding this CDR3. The chain joins TRBV28 to TRBJ1-4; TRBD1 is a possible D gene (5 bases). The V gene's germline CDR1 is MDHEN and CDR2 SYDVKM. The V and J ends lost 4 bases and 2 bases respectively, with 8 bases between them. CDR3 length equals 14 residues. The CDR3 DNA reads TGTGCCAGCAGTTCCCAGGGCACTAATGAAAAACTGTTTTTT. It yields the protein CASSSQGTNEKLFF. The complete variable domain, with remaining parts taken from reference TRBV28 and TRBJ1-4, reads DVKVTQSSRYLVKRTGEKVFLECVQDMDHENMFWYRQDPGLGLRLIYFSYDVKMKEKGDIPEGYSVSREKKERFSLILESASTNQTSMYLCASSSQGTNEKLFFGSGTQLSVL.